This T cell receptor (beta chain) comes out of a study of a mutant IDH1 vaccine in newly diagnosed glioma. Study background: The initiation of vaccination occurred 4-6 weeks after radiotherapy alone, or with temozolomide cycles. Therapy received beforehand was radiotherapy, temozolomide, or both, with most patients given both. Study results and limitations: With respect to changes in top peripheral T cell clonotypes, pseudoprogression seemed unrelated.

As regards this clone: Antigen: not known.

Described time point: week 5, during vaccination. In the vaccine, a single dose held 300 ug of the mutant IDH1 20-mer peptide, along with topical imiquimod. Astrocytomas found in donors were new, WHO grade 3 or 4, IDH1-mutant and ATRX-lost. Clones were sequenced by immunoSEQ multiplex PCR, and TCRdb holds only the in-frame ones, with some missing. The sample carries fewer than 65,000 clones, around 80% recorded once. This CDR3 region has 14 residues. The V end was cut by 1 base, the J end by 5 bases, with 10 bases between. Germline assignment: CDR1 MNHEY and CDR2 SVGAGI. The source material was PBMCs, sampled from a glioma patient whose treatment included an IDH1 peptide vaccine. This sequence originates from a man aged 25 to 45 with glioma. This rearrangement joins TRBV6-5 to TRBJ2-3; D ambiguous. The chain's CDR3 is CASSYFPQGDTQYF. CDR3 nucleotide sequence: TGTGCCAGCAGTTACTTCCCACAAGGAGATACGCAGTATTTT.